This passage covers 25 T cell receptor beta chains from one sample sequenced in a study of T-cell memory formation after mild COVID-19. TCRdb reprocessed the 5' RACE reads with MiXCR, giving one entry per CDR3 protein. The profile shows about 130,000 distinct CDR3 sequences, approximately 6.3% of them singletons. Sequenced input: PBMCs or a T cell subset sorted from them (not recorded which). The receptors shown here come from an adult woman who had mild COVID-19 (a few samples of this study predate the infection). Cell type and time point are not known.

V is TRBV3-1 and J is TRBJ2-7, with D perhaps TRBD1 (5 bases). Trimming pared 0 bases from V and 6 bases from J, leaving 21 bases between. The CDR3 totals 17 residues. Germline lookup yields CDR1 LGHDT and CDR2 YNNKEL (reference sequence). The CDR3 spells CASSQEVAGFFSAEQYF. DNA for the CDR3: TGTGCCAGCAGCCAAGAGGTCGCAGGGTTCTTTTCGGCCGAGCAGTACTTC.

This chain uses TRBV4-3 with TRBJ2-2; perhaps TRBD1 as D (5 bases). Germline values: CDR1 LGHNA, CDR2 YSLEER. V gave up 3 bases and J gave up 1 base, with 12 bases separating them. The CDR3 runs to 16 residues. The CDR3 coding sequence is TGCGCCAGCAGCCACCAGCACGACAGGAACACCGGGGAGCTGTTTTTT. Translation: CASSHQHDRNTGELFF.

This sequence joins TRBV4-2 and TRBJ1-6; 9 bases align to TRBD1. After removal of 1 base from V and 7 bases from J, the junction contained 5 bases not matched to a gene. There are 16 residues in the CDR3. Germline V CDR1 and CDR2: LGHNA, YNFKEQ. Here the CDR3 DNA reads TGTGCCAGCAGCCAAGCAGTACAGGGGGCCAATTCACCCCTCCACTTT. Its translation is CASSQAVQGANSPLHF.

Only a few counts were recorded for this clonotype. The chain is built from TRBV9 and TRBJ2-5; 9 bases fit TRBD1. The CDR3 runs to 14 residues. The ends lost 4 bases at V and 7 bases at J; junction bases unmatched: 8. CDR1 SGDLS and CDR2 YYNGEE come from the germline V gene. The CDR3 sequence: CASSSWTGDGTQYF. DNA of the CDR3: TGTGCCAGCAGCTCTTGGACAGGGGACGGGACCCAGTACTTC.

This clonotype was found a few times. CDR3 sequence (DNA): TGTGCCAGCAGTGTCCAGATGCCTGGGTATGGCTACACCTTC. Translated: CASSVQMPGYGYTF. The chain uses TRBV2 and TRBJ1-2; D unclear. Trimming took off 4 bases at V and 5 bases at J, with 14 bases between the two ends. Germline V lookup: CDR1 SNHLY, CDR2 FYNNEI. The CDR3 consists of 14 residues.

The CDR3 DNA reads as TGCAGCGTTGAAGGACCCGGGAGCATTTACGAGCAGTACTTC. This codes for CSVEGPGSIYEQYF. The genes are TRBV29-1 and TRBJ2-7; D is perhaps TRBD2 (6 bases). From germline, CDR1 is SQVTM and CDR2 ANQGSEA. The V and J ends lost 1 base and 4 bases respectively, with 14 bases between them. This CDR3 has 14 residues.

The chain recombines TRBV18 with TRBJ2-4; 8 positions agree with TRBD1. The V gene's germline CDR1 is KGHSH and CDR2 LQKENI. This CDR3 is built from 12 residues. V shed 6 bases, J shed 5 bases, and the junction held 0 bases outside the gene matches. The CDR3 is CASSDRENIQYF. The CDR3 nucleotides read TGTGCCAGCTCGGACAGGGAAAACATTCAGTACTTC.

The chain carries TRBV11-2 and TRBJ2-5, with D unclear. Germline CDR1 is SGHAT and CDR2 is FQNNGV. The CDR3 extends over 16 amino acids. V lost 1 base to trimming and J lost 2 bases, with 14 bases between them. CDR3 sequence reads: CASSLGGRRLQETQYF. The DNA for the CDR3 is TGTGCCAGCAGCTTAGGAGGACGGCGGCTTCAAGAGACCCAGTACTTC.

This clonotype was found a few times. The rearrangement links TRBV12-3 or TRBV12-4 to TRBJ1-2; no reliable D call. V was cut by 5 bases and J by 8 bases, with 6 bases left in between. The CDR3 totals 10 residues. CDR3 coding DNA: TGTGCCAGCAGTAGGTACGGCTACACCTTC. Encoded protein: CASSRYGYTF.

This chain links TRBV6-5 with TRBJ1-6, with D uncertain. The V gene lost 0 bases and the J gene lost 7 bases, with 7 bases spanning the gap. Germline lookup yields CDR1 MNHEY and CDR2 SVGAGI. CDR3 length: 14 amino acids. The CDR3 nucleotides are TGTGCCAGCAGTTACTCAGGGTACAATTCACCCCTCCACTTT. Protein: CASSYSGYNSPLHF.

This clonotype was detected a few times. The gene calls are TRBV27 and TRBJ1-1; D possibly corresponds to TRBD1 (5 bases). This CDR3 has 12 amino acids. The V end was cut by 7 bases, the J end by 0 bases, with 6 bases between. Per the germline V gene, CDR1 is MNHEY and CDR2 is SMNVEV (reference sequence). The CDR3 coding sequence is TGTGCCAGCAAGGGGTTGAACACTGAAGCTTTCTTT. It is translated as CASKGLNTEAFF.

The CDR3: CAWSVQNSGANVLTF. CDR3 in DNA: TGTGCCTGGAGTGTGCAGAACTCTGGGGCCAACGTCCTGACTTTC. This chain uses TRBV30 with TRBJ2-6; D unclear. Per the germline V gene, CDR1 is GTSNPN and CDR2 is SVGIG (reference sequence). This CDR3 comprises 15 residues. V lost 0 bases and J 0 bases, leaving 6 bases between the germline ends. The full variable domain, in which reference TRBV30 and TRBJ2-6 provide the parts outside the CDR3, is SQTIHQWPATLVQPVGSPLSLECTVEGTSNPNLYWYRQAAGRGLQLLFYSVGIGQISSEVPQNLSASRPQDRQFILSSKKLLLSDSGFYLCAWSVQNSGANVLTFGAGSRLTVL.

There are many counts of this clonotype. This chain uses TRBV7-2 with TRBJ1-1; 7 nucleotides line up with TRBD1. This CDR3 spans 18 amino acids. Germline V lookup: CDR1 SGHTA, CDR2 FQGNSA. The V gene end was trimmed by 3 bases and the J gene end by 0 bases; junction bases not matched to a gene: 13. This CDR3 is CASSLVAGGSALNTEAFF. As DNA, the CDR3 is TGTGCCAGCAGCTTGGTAGCAGGGGGAAGCGCCTTGAACACTGAAGCTTTCTTT.

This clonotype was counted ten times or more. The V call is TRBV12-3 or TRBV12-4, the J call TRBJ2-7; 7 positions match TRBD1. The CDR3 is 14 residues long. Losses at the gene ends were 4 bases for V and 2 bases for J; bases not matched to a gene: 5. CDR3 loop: CASSSDRRPYEQYF. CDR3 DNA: TGTGCCAGCAGTTCGGACAGGCGGCCCTACGAGCAGTACTTC.

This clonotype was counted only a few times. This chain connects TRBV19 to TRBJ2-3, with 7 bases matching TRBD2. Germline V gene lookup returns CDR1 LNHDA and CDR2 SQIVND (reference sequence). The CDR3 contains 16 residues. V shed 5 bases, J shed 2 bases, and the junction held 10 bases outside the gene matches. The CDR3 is CASSPGLRGYTDTQYF. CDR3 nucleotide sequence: TGTGCCAGTAGTCCAGGGCTGCGGGGGTACACAGATACGCAGTATTTT. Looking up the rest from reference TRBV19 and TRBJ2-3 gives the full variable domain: DGGITQSPKYLFRKEGQNVTLSCEQNLNHDAMYWYRQDPGQGLRLIYYSQIVNDFQKGDIAEGYSVSREKKESFPLTVTSAQKNPTAFYLCASSPGLRGYTDTQYFGPGTRLTVL.

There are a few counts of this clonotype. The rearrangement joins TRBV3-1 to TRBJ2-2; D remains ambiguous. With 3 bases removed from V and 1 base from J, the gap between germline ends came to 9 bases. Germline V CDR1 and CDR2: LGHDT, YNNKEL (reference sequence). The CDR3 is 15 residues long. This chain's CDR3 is CASSQAGLNTGELFF. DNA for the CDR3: TGTGCCAGCAGCCAGGCCGGGTTGAACACCGGGGAGCTGTTTTTT.

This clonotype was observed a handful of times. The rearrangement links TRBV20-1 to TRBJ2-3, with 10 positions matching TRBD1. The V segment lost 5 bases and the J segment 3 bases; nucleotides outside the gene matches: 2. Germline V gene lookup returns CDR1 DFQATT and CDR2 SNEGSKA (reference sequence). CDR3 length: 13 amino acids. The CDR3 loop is CSAGTGATDTQYF. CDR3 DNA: TGCAGTGCTGGGACAGGGGCAACAGATACGCAGTATTTT.

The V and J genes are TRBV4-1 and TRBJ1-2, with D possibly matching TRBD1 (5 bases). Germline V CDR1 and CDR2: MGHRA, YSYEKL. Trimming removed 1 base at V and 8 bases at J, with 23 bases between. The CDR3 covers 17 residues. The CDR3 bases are TGCGCCAGCAGCCAAGGTACCGCGTCATCAGGGATCGAAGGCTACACCTTC. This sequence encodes CASSQGTASSGIEGYTF.

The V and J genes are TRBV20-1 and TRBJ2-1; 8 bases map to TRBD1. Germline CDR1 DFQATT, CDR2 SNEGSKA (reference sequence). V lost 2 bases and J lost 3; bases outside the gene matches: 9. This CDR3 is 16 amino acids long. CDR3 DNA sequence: TGCAGTGCTAGATCCACTTCCAGGGGGCGCTACAATGAGCAGTTCTTC. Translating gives CSARSTSRGRYNEQFF.

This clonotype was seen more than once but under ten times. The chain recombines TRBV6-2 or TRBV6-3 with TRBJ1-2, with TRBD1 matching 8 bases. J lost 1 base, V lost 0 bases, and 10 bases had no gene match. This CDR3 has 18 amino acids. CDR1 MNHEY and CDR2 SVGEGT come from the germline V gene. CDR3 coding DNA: TGTGCCAGCAGTTACTCGACAGGGGAAGTTAAGGTTAACTATGGCTACACCTTC. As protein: CASSYSTGEVKVNYGYTF.

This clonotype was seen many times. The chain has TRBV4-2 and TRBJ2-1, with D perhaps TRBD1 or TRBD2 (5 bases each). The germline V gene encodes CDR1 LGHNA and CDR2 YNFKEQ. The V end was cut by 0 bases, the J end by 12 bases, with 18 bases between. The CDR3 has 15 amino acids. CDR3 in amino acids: CASSQDSETPRGQFF. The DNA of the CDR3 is TGTGCCAGCAGCCAAGATTCGGAGACACCGAGGGGGCAGTTCTTC.

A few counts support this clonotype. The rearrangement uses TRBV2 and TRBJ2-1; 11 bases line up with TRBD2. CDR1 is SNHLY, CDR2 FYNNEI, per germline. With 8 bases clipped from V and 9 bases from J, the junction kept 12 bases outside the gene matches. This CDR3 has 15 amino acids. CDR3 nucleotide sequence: TGTGCCAGCCCACCGGGACTAGCGGAATTCGGTGAGCAGTTCTTC. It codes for CASPPGLAEFGEQFF.

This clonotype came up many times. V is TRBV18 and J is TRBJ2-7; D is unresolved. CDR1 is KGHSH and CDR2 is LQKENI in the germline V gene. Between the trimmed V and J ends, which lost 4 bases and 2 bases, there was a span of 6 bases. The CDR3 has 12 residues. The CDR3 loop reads CASSLTAYEQYF. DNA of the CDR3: TGTGCCAGCTCACTAACAGCCTACGAGCAGTACTTC.

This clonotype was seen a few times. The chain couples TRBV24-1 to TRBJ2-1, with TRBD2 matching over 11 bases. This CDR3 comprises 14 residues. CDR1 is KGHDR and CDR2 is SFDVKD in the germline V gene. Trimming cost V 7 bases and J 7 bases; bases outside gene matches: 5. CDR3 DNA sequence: TGTGCCACCAGGACTAGCGGGGAGGGAAATGAGCAGTTCTTC. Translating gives CATRTSGEGNEQFF.

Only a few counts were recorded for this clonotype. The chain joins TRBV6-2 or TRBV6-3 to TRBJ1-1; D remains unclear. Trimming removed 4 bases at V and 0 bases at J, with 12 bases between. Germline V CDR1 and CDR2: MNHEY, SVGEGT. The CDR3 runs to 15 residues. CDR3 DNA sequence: TGTGCCAGCAGTTTTGGTTCCCGGGTGAACACTGAAGCTTTCTTT. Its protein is CASSFGSRVNTEAFF.